This TCR beta chain was sequenced in a study of blood T cell repertoires in COVID-19. Turning to the study itself: There were acute and convalescent COVID-19 samples, and they came from the United States, Italy and Spain.

Authors' methods: From reference gene primer amplification, estimates of nucleated cell counts were derived. The table came from immunoSEQ multiplex PCR; TCRdb's copy has only in-frame clones and leaves some out. That table supplies the V and J calls and clone size; D and trimming were determined from the DNA. The sample lists fewer than 400,000 clones, around nine tenths occurring once. The study drew participants aged about 18 to 89 years from some 24 US areas. Two negative PCRs, clearance, or symptom resolution were required of recovered Cohort 3 donors. There are 14 residues in the CDR3. With 3 bases clipped from V and 5 bases from J, the junction kept 6 bases outside the gene matches. The germline CDR1 and CDR2 sequences are SGHRS and YFSETQ.

The sequenced sample consisted of PBMCs or T cells enriched from blood (not recorded which). J is TRBJ1-2 and V is TRBV5-1; 8 bases are a match to TRBD1. The clonotype comes from a woman in her forties or fifties who had recovered from COVID-19. The CDR3 nucleotides are TGCGCCAGCAGCTCCGATGGACAGGGTTATGGCTACACCTTC. Its protein product is CASSSDGQGYGYTF. The full variable domain, with the rest looked up from reference TRBV5-1 and TRBJ1-2, is KAGVTQTPRYLIKTRGQQVTLSCSPISGHRSVSWYQQTPGQGLQFLFEYFSETQRNKGNFPGRFSGRQFSNSRSEMNVSTLELGDSALYLCASSSDGQGYGYTFGSGTRLTVV.